This paragraph covers one T cell receptor beta chain sequence. Here immunoSEQ multiplex PCR was the method, and the copy in TCRdb shows in-frame clones only, minus some. Among fewer than 200,000 clones listed, roughly 90% were seen once. V shed 4 bases, J shed 2 bases, and the junction held 5 bases outside the gene matches. The CDR3 totals 16 residues. The V gene's germline CDR1 is KGHSH and CDR2 LQKENI. The sample originates from a study of control samples from healthy donors and cancer patients. This chain connects TRBV18 to TRBJ1-5, with TRBD1 matching 10 bases. The sequenced sample consisted of blood. The TCR was taken from a woman between 45 and 65 years old in good health. This CDR3 reads CASSRTGGSGNQPQHF. CDR3 nucleotide sequence: TGTGCCAGCTCACGGACAGGGGGTAGTGGCAATCAGCCCCAGCATTTT.